The clone carrying this T cell receptor (beta chain) is a singleton in its sample. These data are taken from a study of somatic mutations in cytotoxic T cells in rheumatoid arthritis. Clones were read by immunoSEQ multiplex PCR, and TCRdb kept only the in-frame ones, dropping some. The repertoire holds around 9,700 clones, with nearly 80% as singletons. The V and J ends lost 7 bases and 6 bases, in that order; junction bases with no gene match: 14. This CDR3 has 16 amino acids. Germline lookup yields CDR1 SEHNR and CDR2 FQNEAQ (reference sequence). This chain connects TRBV7-9 to TRBJ1-2, with 10 bases aligning to TRBD1. This TCR derives from an adult with rheumatoid arthritis. The sequenced sample was CD8+ T cells sorted from blood. The CDR3 loop is CASTPADRQGADGYTF. Here the CDR3 DNA reads TGTGCCAGCACCCCAGCCGATCGACAGGGGGCAGATGGCTACACCTTC.